One and the same sample provided the 9 T cell receptor beta chains below, sequenced in a study of shared clonotypes between healthy human individuals. Repertoires were generated with immunoSEQ multiplex PCR, while TCRdb's copy carries only in-frame clones and drops some. In the table there are about 1 million clones, around 74% of which are singletons. Material: memory CD4+ T cells sorted from blood. Described subset: CD45RA-negative fraction. Source of these receptors: a man aged 18 to 30 in good health.

Notes on this clone: A junction end diverges from the germline sequence, so it may reflect a read error. The chain uses TRBV7-2 and TRBJ2-5; D is ambiguous. The CDR3 contains 13 residues. In germline, CDR1 is SGHTA, CDR2 FQGNSA. CDR3: CASSLIRQGTQYF. The CDR3 DNA reads TGTGCCAGCAGCTTAATACGCCAAGGGACCCAGTACTTC.

V and J are TRBV5-6 and TRBJ2-5; D unclear. V was clipped by 3 bases and J by 4 bases, with 13 bases between them. This CDR3 is 14 amino acids long. Per germline, CDR1 SGHDT and CDR2 YYEEEE. The CDR3 region has the DNA TGTGCCAGCAGCTCCCGAGATTATAGAGAGACCCAGTACTTC. As protein: CASSSRDYRETQYF. The full variable domain, rest sourced from reference TRBV5-6 and TRBJ2-5, is DAGVTQSPTHLIKTRGQQVTLRCSPKSGHDTVSWYQQALGQGPQFIFQYYEEEERQRGNFPDRFSGHQFPNYSSELNVNALLLGDSALYLCASSSRDYRETQYFGPGTRLLVL.

This clone was counted between two and nine times. The gene calls are TRBV30 and TRBJ1-6; 7 bases are shared with TRBD1. Germline V gene lookup returns CDR1 GTSNPN and CDR2 SVGIG (reference sequence). V shed 5 bases, J shed 10 bases, and the junction held 5 bases outside the gene matches. CDR3 length equals 12 residues. This CDR3 is CAWALQGSPLHF. The CDR3 DNA sequence: TGTGCCTGGGCTTTACAGGGGTCACCCCTCCACTTT.

In its sample, this clone was seen once. J is TRBJ2-2 and V is TRBV5-6, with D maybe TRBD1 (6 bases). V lost 0 bases and J lost 6, with 9 bases in between. Germline V CDR1 and CDR2: SGHDT, YYEEEE. The CDR3 is 14 residues long. As DNA, the CDR3 is TGTGCCAGCAGCTTGGCCAGGGGCGCCGGGGAGCTGTTTTTT. Amino acid sequence: CASSLARGAGELFF.

The rearrangement uses TRBV19 and TRBJ1-5; TRBD1 might be the D (5 bases). The germline V and J ends were trimmed by 0 bases and 9 bases, with 15 bases remaining between them. CDR3 length: 15 amino acids. The germline V gene encodes CDR1 LNHDA and CDR2 SQIVND (reference sequence). DNA for the CDR3: TGTGCCAGTAGTATAGATATGAACTCAGGGTGGCCCCAGCATTTT. Amino acid sequence: CASSIDMNSGWPQHF.

V is TRBV5-6 and J is TRBJ1-6; 7 bases align to TRBD1. Germline assignment: CDR1 SGHDT and CDR2 YYEEEE. J lost 9 bases, V lost 0 bases, and 3 bases had no gene match. The CDR3 consists of 14 residues. CDR3 loop: CASSLVSGGSPLHF. The CDR3 coding sequence is TGTGCCAGCAGCTTGGTGTCAGGGGGTTCACCCCTCCACTTT.

The rearrangement joins TRBV11-2 to TRBJ2-7; weak D call: TRBD1 (6 bases). Germline-derived CDR1 and CDR2 are SGHAT and FQNNGV. CDR3 length: 13 amino acids. Trimming left V 5 bases short and J 5 bases short, with 13 bases between. CDR3 coding DNA: TGTGCCAGCAGCAAACAGGGTACCCACGAGCAGTACTTC. Its protein is CASSKQGTHEQYF. Together with reference TRBV11-2 and TRBJ2-7, the CDR3 gives the full variable domain: EAGVAQSPRYKIIEKRQSVAFWCNPISGHATLYWYQQILGQGPKLLIQFQNNGVVDDSQLPKDRFSAERLKGVDSTLKIQPAKLEDSAVYLCASSKQGTHEQYFGPGTRLTVT.

The chain uses TRBV5-1 and TRBJ2-2; 11 nucleotides align to TRBD2. The germline V gene encodes CDR1 SGHRS and CDR2 YFSETQ. The V segment lost 4 bases and the J segment 4 bases; nucleotides outside the gene matches: 15. CDR3 length: 19 residues. CDR3 nucleotides: TGCGCCAGCAGCCCCTCGGGGGTACTAGCGGGAGCGGTCACCGGGGAGCTGTTTTTT. It encodes CASSPSGVLAGAVTGELFF.

The V and J genes are TRBV7-6 and TRBJ2-5, with 7 bases identical to TRBD2. Germline V gives CDR1 SGHVS, CDR2 FNYEAQ. The CDR3 is 15 residues long. V dropped 2 bases and J dropped 2; count of bases not matched to a gene: 5. The CDR3 here is CASSLFTSVQETQYF. CDR3 in DNA: TGTGCCAGCAGCTTATTTACTAGCGTACAAGAGACCCAGTACTTC.